The 2 T cell receptor beta chains below come from one sample, sequenced in a study of T cell responses to AZD1222 COVID-19 vaccine. Clones were sequenced by immunoSEQ multiplex PCR, and TCRdb holds only the in-frame ones, with some missing. The sample consists of about 140,000 clones, approximately 90% of them appearing once. The sample was peripheral blood, taken on day 0 of AZD1222 vaccination. These receptors were taken from an adult in good health.

Turning to this clone: Additional DNA sequences in this sample encode the identical CDR3. The chain is built from TRBV18 and TRBJ2-3; maybe TRBD2 (5 bases). Germline V gene lookup returns CDR1 KGHSH and CDR2 LQKENI. Trimming pared 6 bases from V and 3 bases from J, leaving 10 bases between. The CDR3 runs to 13 residues. CDR3 loop: CASSPPGTDTQYF. DNA for the CDR3: TGTGCCAGCTCCCCCCCGGGAACAGATACGCAGTATTTT.

The chain uses TRBV5-4 and TRBJ2-3; D gene ambiguous. The germline V gene encodes CDR1 SGHNT and CDR2 YYREEE (reference sequence). V was clipped by 4 bases and J by 0 bases, with 12 bases between them. The CDR3 covers 15 residues. In nucleotides, the CDR3 is TGTGCCAGCAGCCGTGACCCCGATAGCACAGATACGCAGTATTTT. The encoded protein is CASSRDPDSTDTQYF.